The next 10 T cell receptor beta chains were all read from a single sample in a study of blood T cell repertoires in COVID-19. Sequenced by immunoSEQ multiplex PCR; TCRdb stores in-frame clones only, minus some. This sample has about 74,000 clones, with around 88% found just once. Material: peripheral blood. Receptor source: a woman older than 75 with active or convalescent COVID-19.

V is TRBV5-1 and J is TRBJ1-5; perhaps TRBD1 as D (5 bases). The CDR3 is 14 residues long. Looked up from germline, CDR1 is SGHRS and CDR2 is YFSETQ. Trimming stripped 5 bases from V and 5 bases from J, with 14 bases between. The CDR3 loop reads CASSFGGKDQPQHF. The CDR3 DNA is TGCGCCAGCAGTTTCGGGGGGAAGGATCAGCCCCAGCATTTT.

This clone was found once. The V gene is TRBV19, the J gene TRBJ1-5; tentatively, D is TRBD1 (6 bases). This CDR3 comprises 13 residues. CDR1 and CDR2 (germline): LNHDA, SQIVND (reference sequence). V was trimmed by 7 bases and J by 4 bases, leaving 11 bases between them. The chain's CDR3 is CASTPDRNQPQHF. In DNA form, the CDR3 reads TGTGCCAGTACTCCAGACAGGAATCAGCCCCAGCATTTT.

The CDR3 coding sequence is TGCGCCAGCAGCCGGTCCAGGGTCTCGGGGGAGCTGTTTTTT. Its translation: CASSRSRVSGELFF. The chain couples TRBV4-3 to TRBJ2-2; D is perhaps TRBD1 (5 bases). The CDR3 covers 14 residues. Germline CDR1 LGHNA, CDR2 YSLEER. Trimming cost V 4 bases and J 8 bases, with 14 bases left between them.

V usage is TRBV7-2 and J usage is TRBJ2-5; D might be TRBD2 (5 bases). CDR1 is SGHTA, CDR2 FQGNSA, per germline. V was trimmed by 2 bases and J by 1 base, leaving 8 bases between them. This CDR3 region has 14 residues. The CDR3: CASSLRAGQETQYF. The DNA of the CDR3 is TGTGCCAGCAGCTTACGGGCGGGCCAAGAGACCCAGTACTTC.

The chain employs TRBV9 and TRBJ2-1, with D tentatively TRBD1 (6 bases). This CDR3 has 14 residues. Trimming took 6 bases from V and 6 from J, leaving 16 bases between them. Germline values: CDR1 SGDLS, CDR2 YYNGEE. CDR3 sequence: CASTSGQFLNEQFF. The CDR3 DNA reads TGTGCCAGCACCAGCGGACAGTTTCTCAATGAGCAGTTCTTC.

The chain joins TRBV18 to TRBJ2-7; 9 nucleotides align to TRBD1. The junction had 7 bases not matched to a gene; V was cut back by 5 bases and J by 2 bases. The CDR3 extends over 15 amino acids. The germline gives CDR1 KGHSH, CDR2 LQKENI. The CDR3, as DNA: TGTGCCAGCTCAGATCGGGACAGGGATACCTACGAGCAGTACTTC. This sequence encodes CASSDRDRDTYEQYF. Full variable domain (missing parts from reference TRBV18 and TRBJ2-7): NAGVMQNPRHLVRRRGQEARLRCSPMKGHSHVYWYRQLPEEGLKFMVYLQKENIIDESGMPKERFSAEFPKEGPSILRIQQVVRGDSAAYFCASSDRDRDTYEQYFGPGTRLTVT.

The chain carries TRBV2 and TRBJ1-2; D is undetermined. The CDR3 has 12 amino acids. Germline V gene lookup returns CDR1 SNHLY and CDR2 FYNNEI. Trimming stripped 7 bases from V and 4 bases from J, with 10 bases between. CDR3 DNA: TGTGCCAGCACCCTCGCGGGCTATGGCTACACCTTC. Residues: CASTLAGYGYTF.

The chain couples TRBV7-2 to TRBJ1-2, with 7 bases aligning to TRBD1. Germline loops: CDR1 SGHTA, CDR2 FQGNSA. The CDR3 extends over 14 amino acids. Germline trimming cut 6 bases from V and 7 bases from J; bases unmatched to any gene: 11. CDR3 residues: CASSYRGSESGYTF. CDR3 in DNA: TGTGCCAGCAGTTACAGGGGTTCAGAATCTGGCTACACCTTC.

As DNA, the CDR3 is TGTGCCAGCAGTTTAGTTGACTTCGGTGAAGCTTTCTTT. Its translation is CASSLVDFGEAFF. The chain carries TRBV12-3 or TRBV12-4 and TRBJ1-1; the D is unclear. The V and J ends lost 1 base and 7 bases respectively, with 10 bases between them. CDR3 length equals 13 residues.

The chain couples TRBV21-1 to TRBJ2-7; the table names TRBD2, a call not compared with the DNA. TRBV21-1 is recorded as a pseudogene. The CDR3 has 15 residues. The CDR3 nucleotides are TGTGCCAGCAGCAAAGGAATGAAGGAGCCCTACGAGCAGTACTTC. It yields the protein CASSKGMKEPYEQYF.